The clone carrying this T cell receptor (beta chain) was seen a handful of times. This record belongs to a study of T cells after yellow fever vaccination. Germline V CDR1 and CDR2: LNHDA, SQIVND (reference sequence). V shed 2 bases, J shed 7 bases, and the junction held 2 bases outside the gene matches. There are 13 residues in the CDR3. They built TCR cDNA with 5'RACE template switching, a step that put in a universal primer site and UMIs. TCRdb itself ran the 5' RACE reads through MiXCR, one entry per CDR3 protein. In the table there are about 350,000 distinct CDR3 sequences, about 7.8% of which are singletons.

The TCR sequence derives from a man between 18 and 29 years old who received the YFV17D yellow fever vaccine. This material consisted of PBMCs, taken about 49 days after the first yellow fever vaccination. J is TRBJ1-2 and V is TRBV19, with 9 positions matching TRBD1. CDR3 loop: CASSIRTGVGYTF. The DNA for the CDR3 is TGTGCCAGTAGTATAAGGACAGGGGTTGGCTACACCTTC.